Below are 19 T cell receptor beta chains sequenced from a single sample in a study of OX40 agonist ivuxolimab in advanced cancers. Assay: immunoSEQ multiplex PCR; the TCRdb copy retains only in-frame clones and omits some. The table lists about 52,000 clones, roughly 93% of them singletons. This sample comprised CD4+ or CD8+ T cells sorted from blood, obtained in a trial of the OX40 agonist ivuxolimab. The origin of the receptors is an adult with an advanced solid tumor such as melanoma, head and neck, liver or kidney cancer.

This chain links TRBV5-6 with TRBJ1-3; D call uncertain. The CDR3 has 13 amino acids. Trimming removed 3 bases from V and 3 bases from J, with 7 bases in between. Germline V gives CDR1 SGHDT, CDR2 YYEEEE. Here the CDR3 reads CASSYLNGNTIYF. The CDR3 bases are TGTGCCAGCAGCTATCTCAATGGAAACACCATATATTTT.

This chain joins TRBV28 and TRBJ2-7; D remains unclear. Trimming cost V 5 bases and J 3 bases, with 8 bases left between them. Germline CDR1 and CDR2: MDHEN and SYDVKM. The CDR3 contains 12 residues. The CDR3 DNA follows: TGTGCCAGCAGTGCTTCTATCTACGAGCAGTACTTC. Its translation is CASSASIYEQYF.

The rearrangement uses TRBV7-6 and TRBJ1-5; 8 bases are shared with TRBD1. CDR1 and CDR2 from the germline V gene are SGHVS and FNYEAQ. The CDR3 extends over 14 amino acids. Trimming cost V 1 base and J 5 bases; bases outside gene matches: 1. CDR3 DNA: TGTGCCAGCAGCTTAGTGACAGGGGATCAGCCCCAGCATTTT. Its protein is CASSLVTGDQPQHF.

This clone was counted only a few times. The chain uses TRBV9 and TRBJ1-3; weak D call: TRBD1 (6 bases). This CDR3 contains 15 residues. In germline, CDR1 is SGDLS, CDR2 YYNGEE. The V end was cut by 3 bases, the J end by 2 bases, with 12 bases between. The CDR3 region is CASSGTGIAGNTIYF. As DNA, the CDR3 is TGTGCCAGCAGCGGAACAGGGATCGCTGGAAACACCATATATTTT.

The chain recombines TRBV28 with TRBJ2-7, with D unresolved. The germline V gene encodes CDR1 MDHEN and CDR2 SYDVKM. The CDR3 covers 15 residues. The V and J ends lost 3 bases and 6 bases respectively, with 18 bases between them. CDR3 sequence: CASSFEPPPPGEQYF. The CDR3, as DNA: TGTGCCAGCAGTTTTGAGCCTCCCCCCCCCGGCGAGCAGTACTTC.

The chain joins TRBV27 to TRBJ2-7; 9 nucleotides line up with TRBD2. Trimming at V came to 5 bases and at J to 5 bases, leaving 10 bases not matched to a gene. Germline V gene sequence: CDR1 MNHEY, CDR2 SMNVEV (reference sequence). This CDR3 comprises 15 residues. DNA for the CDR3: TGTGCCAGCAGTCAAGGGACTAGCTTCTTTAACGAGCAGTACTTC. Its protein is CASSQGTSFFNEQYF.

This chain links TRBV19 with TRBJ1-4, with D possibly being TRBD1 (5 bases). The CDR3 contains 16 residues. Trimming cost V 5 bases and J 2 bases, with 15 bases left between them. CDR1 and CDR2 from the germline V gene are LNHDA and SQIVND (reference sequence). CDR3: CASSPSLEGTNEKLFF. The CDR3 DNA reads TGTGCCAGTAGTCCTTCACTGGAGGGGACTAATGAAAAACTGTTTTTT.

V and J are TRBV5-1 and TRBJ2-7; D gene ambiguous. CDR3 size: 12 residues. V lost 4 bases and J lost 5, with 10 bases in between. Per germline, CDR1 SGHRS and CDR2 YFSETQ. This CDR3 reads CASSRPGDEQYF. Here the CDR3 DNA reads TGCGCCAGCAGCCGCCCGGGCGACGAGCAGTACTTC.

The V and J genes are TRBV11-2 and TRBJ2-1; no firm D call. Looked up from germline, CDR1 is SGHAT and CDR2 is FQNNGV. The CDR3 consists of 15 residues. V dropped 2 bases and J dropped 5 bases, with 13 bases sitting between them. CDR3 nucleotide sequence: TGTGCCAGCAGCTTATCGGGCAGACTTAACAATGAGCAGTTCTTC. Its translation: CASSLSGRLNNEQFF. Based on the CDR3 plus reference TRBV11-2 and TRBJ2-1, the full variable domain is EAGVAQSPRYKIIEKRQSVAFWCNPISGHATLYWYQQILGQGPKLLIQFQNNGVVDDSQLPKDRFSAERLKGVDSTLKIQPAKLEDSAVYLCASSLSGRLNNEQFFGPGTRLTVL.

The rearrangement joins TRBV9 to TRBJ2-3; tentative D call: TRBD2 (5 bases). Germline values: CDR1 SGDLS, CDR2 YYNGEE. Between the trimmed V and J ends, which lost 0 bases and 2 bases, there was a span of 13 bases. The CDR3 has 16 residues. This chain's CDR3 is CASSVASAAHTDTQYF. CDR3 in DNA: TGTGCCAGCAGCGTAGCATCAGCGGCTCACACAGATACGCAGTATTTT.

This chain connects TRBV5-8 to TRBJ2-1; 9 nucleotides line up with TRBD1. Germline-derived CDR1 and CDR2 are SGHTS and YDEGEE. This CDR3 contains 15 residues. Losses at the gene ends were 5 bases for V and 8 bases for J; bases not matched to a gene: 11. The chain's CDR3 is CASSSGTGSIDEQFF. CDR3 nucleotide sequence: TGTGCCAGCAGTTCCGGGACAGGGTCTATCGATGAGCAGTTCTTC.

This chain links TRBV7-8 with TRBJ1-2, with a tentative D call TRBD1 (5 bases). Germline V gene lookup returns CDR1 SGHVS and CDR2 FQNEAQ. The CDR3 totals 16 residues. V was cut by 1 base and J by 5 bases, with 17 bases left in between. DNA for the CDR3: TGTGCCAGCAGCTTAGATCGGCAGGGAAGTTTATATGGCTACACCTTC. This codes for CASSLDRQGSLYGYTF.

The chain is built from TRBV28 and TRBJ2-1; D may be TRBD2 (7 bases). Trimming removed 5 bases at V and 6 bases at J, with 20 bases between. Germline CDR1 reads MDHEN; CDR2 reads SYDVKM. CDR3 length: 16 residues. CDR3 protein: CASSPTGGHPGNEQFF. The CDR3 region has the DNA TGTGCCAGCAGTCCAACGGGGGGACACCCCGGCAATGAGCAGTTCTTC.

This chain links TRBV5-1 with TRBJ2-1, with a possible D match to TRBD2 (5 bases). There are 18 residues in the CDR3. CDR1 and CDR2 (germline): SGHRS, YFSETQ. V shed 0 bases and J shed 1 base, with 17 bases lying between them. CDR3 nucleotides: TGCGCCAGCAGCTTGGCCTACGAGCGGAGAGGATCCTACAATGAGCAGTTCTTC. Its protein product is CASSLAYERRGSYNEQFF.

The rearrangement links TRBV27 to TRBJ2-3; 8 bases align to TRBD2. This CDR3 is built from 15 residues. Per the germline V gene, CDR1 is MNHEY and CDR2 is SMNVEV (reference sequence). The V segment lost 5 bases and the J segment 1 base; nucleotides outside the gene matches: 5. Here the CDR3 reads CASSPVTSGTDTQYF. In DNA, the CDR3 is TGTGCCAGCAGTCCCGTGACTAGCGGCACAGATACGCAGTATTTT.

This chain joins TRBV9 and TRBJ2-7; weak D call: TRBD2 (7 bases). CDR1 is SGDLS, CDR2 YYNGEE, per germline. V lost 3 bases and J lost 6, with 16 bases in between. The CDR3 totals 14 residues. CDR3 region: CASSETLGGVEQYF. The CDR3 bases are TGTGCCAGCAGCGAGACCTTAGGGGGGGTCGAGCAGTACTTC.

This sequence joins TRBV15 and TRBJ2-7, with 10 bases aligning to TRBD2. Germline lookup yields CDR1 LNHNV and CDR2 YYDKDF (reference sequence). The J segment lost 7 bases and the V segment lost 0 bases, leaving 9 bases of the junction unmatched. There are 16 residues in the CDR3. For the CDR3, the DNA is TGTGCCACCAGCAGAGATAGACTAGCGGGCTTACTGGAGCAGTACTTC. Its protein product is CATSRDRLAGLLEQYF.

The rearrangement joins TRBV2 to TRBJ1-5, with D hard to call. Looked up from germline, CDR1 is SNHLY and CDR2 is FYNNEI. This CDR3 spans 14 amino acids. V gave up 5 bases and J gave up 6 bases, with 14 bases separating them. The CDR3 here is CASSLYRAAQPQHF. CDR3 DNA: TGTGCCAGCAGTCTATACAGAGCGGCTCAGCCCCAGCATTTT.

The V and J genes are TRBV2 and TRBJ1-5; D perhaps matches TRBD1 (6 bases). The CDR3 is 16 residues long. With 7 bases removed from V and 3 bases from J, the gap between germline ends came to 19 bases. CDR1 and CDR2 (germline): SNHLY, FYNNEI. The CDR3 DNA reads as TGTGCCAGCACTTTGGGTGGGACAAACGACAATCAGCCCCAGCATTTT. Encoded protein: CASTLGGTNDNQPQHF.